Following are 12 T cell receptor beta chains from one sample sequenced in a study of T-cell memory formation after mild COVID-19. Using its own MiXCR run on the 5' RACE reads, TCRdb lists one record per CDR3 protein. There are 400,000 to 500,000 distinct CDR3 sequences in the sample; less than 25% occur only once, and 7.5% to 10% lies in the top ten. The specimen sequenced was PBMCs or a T cell subset sorted from them (not recorded which). The receptors originated from an adult woman who had mild COVID-19 (a few samples of this study predate the infection). Cell type and time point are not known.

This clonotype has only one observation. V gene TRBV5-5 combines with J gene TRBJ1-4; no reliable D call. The germline V gene encodes CDR1 SGHKS and CDR2 YYEKEE (reference sequence). V lost 5 bases to trimming and J lost 7 bases, with 15 bases between them. The CDR3 is 14 amino acids. Here the CDR3 reads CASSSGEGGEKLFF. Written as DNA, the CDR3 is TGTGCCAGCAGTTCCGGGGAGGGTGGTGAAAAACTGTTTTTT.

The chain couples TRBV14 to TRBJ2-1, with D maybe TRBD2 (6 bases). This CDR3 region has 15 residues. V shed 1 base and J shed 7 bases, with 14 bases lying between them. Germline CDR1 and CDR2: SGHDN and FVKESK. The CDR3 protein is CASSQVGGMTNEQFF. The CDR3 DNA reads as TGTGCCAGCAGCCAAGTGGGCGGGATGACGAATGAGCAGTTCTTC. The full variable domain, its missing parts supplied by reference TRBV14 and TRBJ2-1, is EAGVTQFPSHSVIEKGQTVTLRCDPISGHDNLYWYRRVMGKEIKFLLHFVKESKQDESGMPNNRFLAERTGGTYSTLKVQPAELEDSGVYFCASSQVGGMTNEQFFGPGTRLTVL.

This chain links TRBV7-9 with TRBJ2-5; 7 nucleotides align to TRBD1. The ends lost 6 bases at V and 2 bases at J; junction bases unmatched: 6. The CDR3 is 14 amino acids. Germline loops: CDR1 SEHNR, CDR2 FQNEAQ (reference sequence). Here the CDR3 DNA reads TGTGCCAGCAGTACAGGGGTGTATCAAGAGACCCAGTACTTC. Protein sequence: CASSTGVYQETQYF.

Only a few counts were recorded for this clonotype. The chain links TRBV5-1 to TRBJ2-1, with 8 positions matching TRBD2. Germline lookup yields CDR1 SGHRS and CDR2 YFSETQ. J lost 7 bases, V lost 1 base, and 7 bases had no gene match. CDR3 length equals 15 residues. CDR3 protein: CASSLSAGGGNEQFF. As DNA, the CDR3 is TGCGCCAGCAGCTTGTCGGCGGGAGGTGGTAATGAGCAGTTCTTC.

The chain links TRBV12-3 or TRBV12-4 to TRBJ1-2; possibly TRBD1 for D (5 bases). This CDR3 spans 15 amino acids. Trimming shortened V by 5 bases and J by 4 bases, and 17 bases separated the two germline ends. In DNA, the CDR3 is TGTGCCAGCAGTCCAGACACAGGACGCGGCTATGGCTACACCTTC. This sequence encodes CASSPDTGRGYGYTF.

This chain joins TRBV7-6 and TRBJ2-2; 7 bases are shared with TRBD1. In germline, CDR1 is SGHVS, CDR2 FNYEAQ. CDR3 size: 16 residues. V lost 1 base, J lost 5 bases, and 7 bases stayed unmatched. As DNA, the CDR3 is TGTGCCAGCAGCTTAGTCACAGGGGTCGTGACCGGGGAGCTGTTTTTT. It codes for CASSLVTGVVTGELFF.

This clonotype appeared a single time. The chain couples TRBV6-5 to TRBJ2-7, with D perhaps given as TRBD1 or TRBD2 (5 bases each). CDR1 and CDR2 (germline): MNHEY, SVGAGI. Trimming took off 5 bases at V and 6 bases at J, with 17 bases between the two ends. This CDR3 has 14 residues. CDR3 DNA: TGTGCCAGCAGTCCCCGGGGACCCCTCGGCGAGCAGTACTTC. It translates to CASSPRGPLGEQYF.

This clonotype was counted ten times or more. The chain is built from TRBV29-1 and TRBJ1-1, with D perhaps matching TRBD1 (5 bases). Germline V gene data show CDR1 as SQVTM and CDR2 as ANQGSEA. The CDR3 sequence is 13 residues long. Trimming removed 7 bases from V and 1 base from J, with 13 bases in between. CDR3 sequence (DNA): TGCAGCGCCCGACAGCCGTCGAACACTGAAGCTTTCTTT. Its protein is CSARQPSNTEAFF.

This clonotype was found a few times. V and J are TRBV7-9 and TRBJ2-1; D may correspond to TRBD1 or TRBD2 (6 bases each). Deletions cut 0 bases from V and 6 bases from J, with 12 bases between. CDR3 size: 15 residues. CDR1 and CDR2 from the germline V gene are SEHNR and FQNEAQ (reference sequence). The CDR3 bases are TGTGCCAGCAGCTTAGCAAGGGGGAGGATCAATGAGCAGTTCTTC. This translates into CASSLARGRINEQFF. The full variable domain, in which reference TRBV7-9 and TRBJ2-1 provide the parts outside the CDR3, is DTGVSQNPRHKITKRGQNVTFRCDPISEHNRLYWYRQTLGQGPEFLTYFQNEAQLEKSRLLSDRFSAERPKGSFSTLEIQRTEQGDSAMYLCASSLARGRINEQFFGPGTRLTVL.

This clonotype has more than one count but fewer than ten. The rearrangement joins TRBV29-1 to TRBJ2-5; 8 positions match TRBD2. Germline values: CDR1 SQVTM, CDR2 ANQGSEA. J gave up 5 bases and V 4 bases, and 9 bases lay outside the gene matches. The CDR3 loop spans 14 amino acids. In DNA form, the CDR3 reads TGCAGCGTTGTGCGGGGGGCGAGGGATGAGACCCAGTACTTC. It translates to CSVVRGARDETQYF. Full variable domain (outside the CDR3, taken from reference TRBV29-1 and TRBJ2-5): SAVISQKPSRDICQRGTSLTIQCQVDSQVTMMFWYRQQPGQSLTLIATANQGSEATYESGFVIDKFPISRPNLTFSTLTVSNMSPEDSSIYLCSVVRGARDETQYFGPGTRLLVL.

J is TRBJ2-1 and V is TRBV12-3 or TRBV12-4, with TRBD2 matching over 9 bases. CDR3 length: 14 residues. V was clipped by 3 bases and J by 5 bases; unmatched bases: 2. The DNA of the CDR3 is TGTGCCAGCAGTTTGGGGACTAGCAACAATGAGCAGTTCTTC. This encodes CASSLGTSNNEQFF.

The chain is built from TRBV5-1 and TRBJ2-2; 8 nucleotides align to TRBD1. V trimming: 4 bases; J trimming: 7 bases; junction bases outside the gene matches: 6. This CDR3 region has 14 residues. Germline V gene data show CDR1 as SGHRS and CDR2 as YFSETQ. The CDR3 coding sequence is TGCGCCAGCAGCGCGGACAGGGAGAGCGGGGAGCTGTTTTTT. Translating gives CASSADRESGELFF.